Shown below are 10 T cell receptor beta chains from a single sample sequenced in a study of beta chain features in type 1 diabetes (dated 2018 in TCRdb). Study-wide conclusions, independent of this receptor: A moderate but significant shortening of TCRB CDR3 length was observed in type 1 diabetes patients in all four CD4+ subsets.

No antigens are known for them. Libraries were made using the immunoSEQ multiplex PCR assay. The High Capacity cDNA Reverse Transcription Kit was used to reverse transcribe all of the isolated RNA, meaning that expressed TCRB transcripts were what got sequenced. Not all clones reach the TCRdb copy of this immuneACCESS table, which keeps in-frame sequences only. Checked studies attribute under half of the gap to unresolved V genes and leave the rest unexplained. This sample is represented by fewer than 400,000 clones; roughly 8.8% of them were singletons. Approximately 1% of the sample rests with the top ten. Sequenced: central memory CD4+ T cells from blood. Every receptor here comes from a man aged 25 to 40 with type 1 diabetes.

The chain carries TRBV6-6 and TRBJ2-1, with D possibly matching TRBD1 (6 bases). The CDR3 is made up of 15 amino acids. Trimming shortened V by 6 bases and J by 7 bases, and 19 bases separated the two germline ends. Germline CDR1 reads MNHNY; CDR2 reads SVGAGI (reference sequence). CDR3 sequence reads: CASRPRTQGRNEQFF. CDR3 nucleotides: TGTGCCAGCAGACCTAGAACGCAGGGGCGGAATGAGCAGTTCTTC.

This rearrangement joins TRBV29-1 to TRBJ2-3; D not resolved. The V end was cut by 8 bases, the J end by 6 bases, with 18 bases between. Germline lookup yields CDR1 SQVTM and CDR2 ANQGSEA. CDR3 length: 13 residues. This CDR3 is CSPQFEGGDTQYF. CDR3 coding DNA: TGCAGCCCTCAATTCGAAGGTGGGGATACGCAGTATTTT.

The J gene is TRBJ1-5, the V gene TRBV2; no firm D call. The V gene lost 8 bases and the J gene lost 4 bases, with 15 bases spanning the gap. The CDR3 has 14 residues. Germline V lookup: CDR1 SNHLY, CDR2 FYNNEI. The CDR3 spells CASGQVRENQPQHF. CDR3 nucleotide sequence: TGTGCCAGCGGTCAGGTTCGTGAGAATCAGCCCCAGCATTTT.

This clone came up a few times. The rearrangement uses TRBV28 and TRBJ2-2; D may be TRBD1 or TRBD2 (5 bases each). Germline assignment: CDR1 MDHEN and CDR2 SYDVKM. The CDR3 totals 18 residues. Trimming took off 6 bases at V and 2 bases at J, with 22 bases between the two ends. CDR3 sequence reads: CASSLGTGPMVNTGELFF. CDR3 coding DNA: TGTGCCAGCAGCCTTGGGACGGGGCCCATGGTAAACACCGGGGAGCTGTTTTTT.

In the case of this clone: The identical CDR3 is also encoded by other nucleotide sequences in the sample. The chain combines TRBV11-2 with TRBJ1-2; D ambiguous. Trimming removed 0 bases at V and 2 bases at J, with 7 bases between. The germline V gene encodes CDR1 SGHAT and CDR2 FQNNGV. This CDR3 spans 14 amino acids. The DNA of the CDR3 is TGTGCCAGCAGCTTAGACGGCGGGAACTATGGCTACACCTTC. This codes for CASSLDGGNYGYTF.

This chain joins TRBV19 and TRBJ1-3; D unresolved. Germline assignment: CDR1 LNHDA and CDR2 SQIVND (reference sequence). V lost 7 bases, J lost 1 base, and 11 bases lay in between. This CDR3 has 14 residues. CDR3 protein: CASTPMASGNTIYF. CDR3 nucleotide sequence: TGTGCCAGTACCCCGATGGCGTCTGGAAACACCATATATTTT.

The chain couples TRBV12-5 to TRBJ2-6; 7 bases map to TRBD1. CDR1 LGHNT and CDR2 FRNRAP come from the germline V gene. The length of the CDR3 is 17 residues. The J segment lost 0 bases and the V segment lost 6 bases, leaving 8 bases of the junction unmatched. Here the CDR3 DNA reads TGTGCTAGTGGGTCGGGACAGTTGTCCTCTGGGGCCAACGTCCTGACTTTC. Protein product: CASGSGQLSSGANVLTF.

The chain has TRBV6-7 and TRBJ2-4; D possibly uses TRBD1 or TRBD2 (5 bases each). TRBV6-7 is an ORF; its function is uncertain. V lost 10 bases and J lost 0, with 22 bases in between. CDR3 length: 17 amino acids. The CDR3 sequence: CATPRGRPVLAKNIQYF. DNA of the CDR3: TGTGCCACCCCACGGGGCAGGCCCGTACTAGCCAAAAACATTCAGTACTTC.

This chain links TRBV2 with TRBJ2-5, with 8 bases fitting TRBD2. Germline CDR1 is SNHLY and CDR2 is FYNNEI. J gave up 4 bases and V 4 bases, and 5 bases lay outside the gene matches. There are 14 residues in the CDR3. CDR3 coding DNA: TGTGCCAGCAGTGGACTAGCGAGAACAGAGACCCAGTACTTC. Its translation is CASSGLARTETQYF.

The V gene is TRBV14, the J gene TRBJ2-5; D is uncertain. In germline, CDR1 is SGHDN, CDR2 FVKESK. Trimming took 8 bases from V and 0 from J, leaving 19 bases between them. The CDR3 length is 16 residues. The CDR3 loop reads CASEKGLGPHQETQYF. The CDR3, as DNA: TGTGCCAGCGAAAAGGGTTTGGGTCCCCACCAAGAGACCCAGTACTTC.